The next 19 T cell receptor beta chains were all read from a single sample in a study of T cell repertoires in cytomegalovirus infection. TCRdb analysed the reads with MiXCR anew, one entry per CDR3 protein. The profile shows roughly 300,000 distinct CDR3 sequences, over 7.5% of them singletons. Sequencing was performed on PBMCs. Receptors were obtained from a human donor in good health (CMV status not recorded). Some clones in this sample may be carry-over from other donors' samples.

This clonotype has ten or more counts. This CDR3 reads CASSSWGLRGGNTIYF. In DNA form, the CDR3 reads TGTGCCAGCAGCTCTTGGGGGCTGAGAGGTGGAAACACCATATATTTT. The V and J genes are TRBV7-2 and TRBJ1-3; tentatively, D is TRBD1 (6 bases). The CDR3 covers 16 residues. With 4 bases removed from V and 3 bases from J, the gap between germline ends came to 16 bases. The germline gives CDR1 SGHTA, CDR2 FQGNSA.

This clonotype has a single count. The chain combines TRBV20-1 with TRBJ1-5, with a weak D call TRBD1 (6 bases). Trimming stripped 1 base from V and 3 bases from J, with 22 bases between. CDR3 length: 18 residues. Germline V lookup: CDR1 DFQATT, CDR2 SNEGSKA (reference sequence). CDR3 amino acids: CSARGRGGGPLSNQPQHF. The CDR3 nucleotides are TGCAGTGCTAGAGGGAGGGGGGGGGGCCCTCTCTCCAATCAGCCCCAGCATTTT.

There are a few counts of this clonotype. The V gene is TRBV4-3, the J gene TRBJ2-7, with D tentatively TRBD1 or TRBD2 (6 bases each). The CDR3 consists of 12 residues. V gave up 2 bases and J gave up 9 bases, with 11 bases separating them. Germline CDR1 reads LGHNA; CDR2 reads YSLEER. The CDR3 nucleotides are TGCGCCAGCAGCCAAACGAGGGGGGCGCAGTACTTC. Its protein product is CASSQTRGAQYF.

This clonotype came up many times. The V call is TRBV7-2, the J call TRBJ2-4, with TRBD2 identical over 7 bases. CDR1 is SGHTA and CDR2 is FQGNSA in the germline V gene. Germline trimming cut 5 bases from V and 0 bases from J; bases unmatched to any gene: 4. CDR3 size: 15 residues. The CDR3 here is CASSLSGVAKNIQYF. CDR3 nucleotide sequence: TGTGCCAGCAGCCTCAGCGGGGTAGCCAAAAACATTCAGTACTTC.

V gene TRBV7-6 combines with J gene TRBJ2-7, with TRBD2 identical over 13 bases. The CDR3 covers 15 residues. After removal of 4 bases from V and 6 bases from J, the junction contained 6 bases not matched to a gene. The germline gives CDR1 SGHVS, CDR2 FNYEAQ. CDR3 sequence (DNA): TGTGCCAGCAGCTCTACTAGCGGGGGGGTTAGCGAGCAGTACTTC. Its protein product is CASSSTSGGVSEQYF.

The J gene is TRBJ2-7, the V gene TRBV12-5; 7 nucleotides line up with TRBD1. CDR3 size: 13 residues. Germline V gives CDR1 LGHNT, CDR2 FRNRAP. After removal of 2 bases from V and 6 bases from J, the junction contained 4 bases not matched to a gene. The chain's CDR3 is CASGLLGGSEQYF. CDR3 DNA sequence: TGTGCTAGTGGTTTGTTAGGGGGCAGCGAGCAGTACTTC. The full variable domain, its missing parts supplied by reference TRBV12-5 and TRBJ2-7, is DARVTQTPRHKVTEMGQEVTMRCQPILGHNTVFWYRQTMMQGLELLAYFRNRAPLDDSGMPKDRFSAEMPDATLATLKIQPSEPRDSAVYFCASGLLGGSEQYFGPGTRLTVT.

This clonotype has ten or more counts. V is TRBV7-2 and J is TRBJ2-3; 14 bases fit TRBD2. V shed 5 bases, J shed 2 bases, and the junction held 12 bases outside the gene matches. The CDR3 runs 19 residues. CDR1 is SGHTA, CDR2 FQGNSA, per germline. In DNA, the CDR3 is TGTGCCAGCAGCCACGGGGGGGGACTAGCGGGGGCGTCCACAGATACGCAGTATTTT. Translation: CASSHGGGLAGASTDTQYF.

J is TRBJ1-1 and V is TRBV2, with TRBD1 matching over 10 bases. This CDR3 has 17 amino acids. V was clipped by 6 bases and J by 2 bases; unmatched bases: 12. CDR1 SNHLY and CDR2 FYNNEI come from the germline V gene. CDR3 protein: CASSVGQGVTGNTEAFF. Written as DNA, the CDR3 is TGTGCCAGCAGCGTAGGACAGGGGGTAACGGGTAACACTGAAGCTTTCTTT.

The CDR3 region is CASSIVGVADTQYF. CDR3 in DNA: TGTGCCAGTAGTATTGTTGGGGTAGCAGATACGCAGTATTTT. The rearrangement joins TRBV19 to TRBJ2-3; D ambiguous. This CDR3 spans 14 amino acids. V lost 3 bases and J 4 bases, leaving 11 bases between the germline ends. Per germline, CDR1 LNHDA and CDR2 SQIVND (reference sequence).

This clonotype was counted at least ten times. The chain combines TRBV12-3 or TRBV12-4 with TRBJ1-1, with TRBD1 identical over 8 bases. V shed 3 bases, J shed 4 bases, and the junction held 4 bases outside the gene matches. The CDR3 consists of 14 residues. The CDR3 nucleotides are TGTGCCAGCAGTTTGCAGGGGGCTGCCACTGAAGCTTTCTTT. This sequence encodes CASSLQGAATEAFF.

The chain is built from TRBV29-1 and TRBJ1-2; D is possibly TRBD1 (5 bases). The CDR3 extends over 13 amino acids. Trimming removed 3 bases from V and 8 bases from J, with 16 bases in between. Germline V lookup: CDR1 SQVTM, CDR2 ANQGSEA. The CDR3: CSVDKGPQGGYTF. In DNA form, the CDR3 reads TGCAGCGTTGATAAGGGGCCCCAGGGAGGCTACACCTTC.

The CDR3 DNA reads TGTGCCAGCAGTTACTCGGACAGGGGGCTAAATACCATATATTTT. Its translation: CASSYSDRGLNTIYF. The chain couples TRBV6-6 to TRBJ1-3, with 11 bases fitting TRBD1. Looked up from germline, CDR1 is MNHNY and CDR2 is SVGAGI (reference sequence). J lost 10 bases, V lost 0 bases, and 5 bases had no gene match. The CDR3 is made up of 15 amino acids.

This chain links TRBV28 with TRBJ1-2; maybe TRBD1 (5 bases). The length of the CDR3 is 15 residues. The V and J ends lost 4 bases and 4 bases respectively, with 16 bases between them. CDR1 and CDR2 from the germline V gene are MDHEN and SYDVKM. Written as DNA, the CDR3 is TGTGCCAGCAGTTCCCTAGGGGCTGGGGGCTATGGCTACACCTTC. Translation gives CASSSLGAGGYGYTF.

The table lists this clonotype with many counts. V gene TRBV6-5 combines with J gene TRBJ1-6; D unclear. Germline loops: CDR1 MNHEY, CDR2 SVGAGI. This CDR3 spans 12 amino acids. Trimming cost V 6 bases and J 11 bases, with 11 bases left between them. CDR3 region: CASSRGRAPLHF. The CDR3 region has the DNA TGTGCCAGCAGCCGCGGCCGGGCACCCCTCCACTTT.

This clonotype was observed many times. This chain connects TRBV12-3 or TRBV12-4 to TRBJ1-5; D not certain. Trimming took off 3 bases at V and 4 bases at J, with 10 bases between the two ends. This CDR3 is built from 14 residues. In DNA, the CDR3 is TGTGCCAGCAGTTTGCATGGAACGAATCAGCCCCAGCATTTT. The encoded protein is CASSLHGTNQPQHF.

The sample holds a few counts of this clonotype. The chain is built from TRBV28 and TRBJ2-5; 11 bases align to TRBD1. J lost 5 bases, V lost 4 bases, and 3 bases had no gene match. The CDR3 contains 14 residues. Germline CDR1 and CDR2: MDHEN and SYDVKM. CDR3 nucleotides: TGTGCCAGCAGTTGGACAGGGGGCCGGGAGACCCAGTACTTC. Protein: CASSWTGGRETQYF. Using reference TRBV28 and TRBJ2-5 for the parts outside the CDR3, the full variable domain is DVKVTQSSRYLVKRTGEKVFLECVQDMDHENMFWYRQDPGLGLRLIYFSYDVKMKEKGDIPEGYSVSREKKERFSLILESASTNQTSMYLCASSWTGGRETQYFGPGTRLLVL.

V and J are TRBV7-4 and TRBJ1-5; D is undetermined. The CDR3 totals 14 residues. V was shortened by 1 base and J by 4 bases, with 8 bases between the two germline ends. Per germline, CDR1 SGHVT and CDR2 SQSDAQ. The CDR3 coding sequence is TGTGCCAGCAGCTTAGGTGAAGGAAATCAGCCCCAGCATTTT. Encoded protein: CASSLGEGNQPQHF.

The chain has TRBV6-1 and TRBJ2-7; 8 bases align to TRBD1. Germline values: CDR1 MNHNS, CDR2 SASEGT. This CDR3 region has 17 residues. The junction had 19 bases not matched to a gene; V was cut back by 5 bases and J by 7 bases. The CDR3 sequence: CASSPPPVGTGLLEQYF. The CDR3 nucleotides read TGTGCCAGCAGTCCACCCCCAGTCGGGACAGGCCTTCTGGAGCAGTACTTC.

This clonotype has only a few counts. Written as DNA, the CDR3 is TGTGCCAGCACCCCGGGAGGGGGCGAGGCCAACGTCCTGACTTTC. Protein: CASTPGGGEANVLTF. The chain recombines TRBV25-1 with TRBJ2-6, with a possible D match to TRBD2 (8 bases). CDR3 length: 15 amino acids. Trimming stripped 7 bases from V and 6 bases from J, with 16 bases between. Germline CDR1 reads MGHDK; CDR2 reads SYGVNS.